A selection of T cell receptor beta chains follows, all from one sample in a study of identical twins. TCRdb re-analysed the 5' RACE reads in MiXCR, keeping a single row per CDR3 protein. The top ten hold 8% to 10% of the sample, which has around 370,000 distinct CDR3 sequences, around 9.7% seen once. Sequenced: naive T cells sorted from blood. These receptors were obtained from a woman between 50 and 59 years old in good health. Both conserved end residues are part of each CDR3. A D gene is named only where the DNA matches it firmly. The size field is filled for only some rows; it gives once, few, many or a size class.

j_call v_call d_call clone_size cdr3_aa cdr3_nt
TRBJ2-3 TRBV20-1 TRBD2 few CSAMTSGSTDTQYF TGCAGTGCCATGACTAGCGGGAGCACAGATACGCAGTATTTT
TRBJ2-5 TRBV5-1 NA NA CASSLAGVVGETQYF TGCGCCAGCAGCTTGGCGGGAGTGGTTGGAGAGACCCAGTACTTC
TRBJ2-7 TRBV6-6 NA few CASSYPDLYEQYF TGTGCCAGCAGTTACCCCGACCTCTACGAGCAGTACTTC
TRBJ2-1 TRBV18 NA NA CASSYDPGGEQFF TGTGCCAGCTCATACGACCCCGGTGGTGAGCAGTTCTTC
TRBJ2-2 TRBV12-3/TRBV12-4 NA many CASSFAGNTGELFF TGCGCCAGCAGCTTTGCGGGGAACACCGGGGAGCTGTTTTTT
TRBJ1-4 TRBV4-2 NA few CASSQDQRSNEKLFF TGTGCCAGCAGCCAAGATCAACGGTCCAATGAAAAACTGTTTTTT
TRBJ2-1 TRBV5-5 NA few CASSLREIPGINNEQFF TGTGCCAGCAGCTTGAGAGAGATTCCAGGAATCAACAATGAGCAGTTCTTC
TRBJ2-1 TRBV29-1 NA few CSVPVATIHKPPYNEQFF TGCAGCGTCCCAGTCGCTACCATTCACAAACCCCCCTACAATGAGCAGTTCTTC
TRBJ2-1 TRBV29-1 TRBD2 many CSVEDLPSGRYTEQFF TGCAGCGTTGAAGATCTTCCTAGCGGGAGGTACACTGAGCAGTTCTTC
TRBJ1-2 TRBV29-1 NA many CSVAPGHLYGYTF TGCAGCGTCGCCCCGGGACATCTTTATGGCTACACCTTC
TRBJ2-1 TRBV24-1 NA few CATSDSPGRPHYNEQFF TGTGCCACCAGTGATTCACCGGGACGCCCACACTACAATGAGCAGTTCTTC
TRBJ2-3 TRBV5-1 NA many CASSLARGNTDTQYF TGCGCCAGCAGCTTGGCCAGGGGCAACACAGATACGCAGTATTTT
TRBJ2-7 TRBV6-5 NA few CASSYSQLSSYEQYF TGTGCCAGCAGTTACTCGCAGCTGAGCTCCTACGAGCAGTACTTC
TRBJ1-1 TRBV28 NA few CASSGEKAFF TGTGCCAGCAGTGGTGAGAAAGCTTTCTTT
TRBJ1-2 TRBV3-1 NA NA CASSRTPATYGYTF TGTGCCAGCAGTCGGACCCCAGCGACCTATGGCTACACCTTC
TRBJ2-5 TRBV4-2 TRBD2 few CASSSQTSGTTETQYF TGTGCCAGCAGCTCCCAGACTAGCGGGACTACAGAGACCCAGTACTTC
TRBJ2-3 TRBV29-1 NA many CSVEWREVADTQYF TGCAGCGTTGAATGGCGGGAAGTGGCAGATACGCAGTATTTT
TRBJ1-3 TRBV7-9 NA NA CASSFSALRNTIYF TGTGCCAGCAGCTTCTCGGCCCTACGCAACACCATATATTTT
TRBJ2-1 TRBV5-1 TRBD2 NA CASSPFGRENNEQFF TGCGCCAGCAGCCCCTTTGGGCGGGAGAACAATGAGCAGTTCTTC
TRBJ2-1 TRBV4-1 TRBD2 NA CATEGLAGLNEQFF TGCGCCACCGAGGGACTAGCGGGTCTTAATGAGCAGTTCTTC
TRBJ1-1 TRBV15 NA many CATSRDLQPNTEAFF TGTGCCACCAGCAGAGATCTCCAGCCGAACACTGAAGCTTTCTTT
TRBJ2-1 TRBV5-1 TRBD2 many CASSLVGSSGRYNEQFF TGCGCCAGCAGCTTGGTGGGCTCTAGCGGGAGGTACAATGAGCAGTTCTTC
TRBJ2-3 TRBV5-1 TRBD2 many CASSLAGGSSGDTQYF TGCGCCAGCAGCTTGGCCGGCGGGAGTAGTGGAGATACGCAGTATTTT
TRBJ2-3 TRBV24-1 NA NA CATSERGELQYF TGTGCCACCAGCGAGCGTGGAGAACTGCAGTATTTT
TRBJ2-3 TRBV29-1 NA many CSAQGSTVMGADTQYF TGCAGCGCCCAAGGGTCCACAGTTATGGGCGCAGATACGCAGTATTTT
TRBJ2-3 TRBV5-1 NA many CASSLEEVTDTQYF TGCGCCAGCAGCTTGGAAGAAGTCACAGATACGCAGTATTTT
TRBJ2-1 TRBV15 NA many CATSRGLRGRNEQFF TGTGCCACCAGCAGAGGCCTCCGGGGGCGAAATGAGCAGTTCTTC
TRBJ2-2 TRBV28 TRBD2 NA CASSLLGPSGRATGELFF TGTGCCAGCAGTTTATTGGGTCCTAGCGGGAGGGCCACCGGGGAGCTGTTTTTT